Listed below are T cell receptor beta chains from one sample, sequenced in a study of blood T cell repertoires in COVID-19. TCRdb's copy holds only in-frame clones and misses some; the assay was immunoSEQ multiplex PCR. The sample shows 250,000 to 300,000 clones, approximately 90% of them seen only once. Material for sequencing was PBMCs or T cells enriched from blood (not recorded which). Every receptor here comes from a human donor in a cohort exposed to, infected with or recovered from COVID-19 (not recorded which). The donor label of this sample is uncertain. The CDR3 runs from the conserved cysteine through the conserved F or W.

v_gene	j_gene	CDR3aa
TRBV6-5	TRBJ1-1	CASSYPPQNTEAFF
TRBV7-9	TRBJ2-5	CASSLGGQPQETQYF
TRBV7-2	TRBJ2-3	CASSQGAGDTQYF
TRBV7-2	TRBJ2-7	CASSLYSGGEQYF
TRBV28	TRBJ2-2	CASSSALGQGNTGELFF
TRBV25-1	TRBJ2-3	CASSGSAGSWEDTQYF
TRBV3-1/TRBV3-2	TRBJ2-2	CASSQDLLAQTGELFF
TRBV18	TRBJ1-2	CASSHNGGHGYTF
TRBV4-2	TRBJ2-2	CASEEQGNTGELFF
TRBV30	TRBJ1-1	CALSGQSITEAFF
TRBV19	TRBJ2-3	CASSLYYSIHTDTQYF
TRBV7-7	TRBJ2-3	CASSPSGGKTDTQYF
TRBV6-5	TRBJ1-4	CASSYSNRVGEKLFF
TRBV24-1	TRBJ1-1	CATSDRDSNTEAFF
TRBV4-3	TRBJ2-7	CASSQDPAGASYEQYF
TRBV7-9	TRBJ1-1	CASSLALDREAFF
TRBV7-2	TRBJ2-3	CASSLAQGDTQYF
TRBV5-1	TRBJ1-1	CASSSQGVRTEAFF
TRBV25-1	TRBJ2-2	CASSERRQLTGELFF
TRBV7-9	TRBJ1-1	CASSLSGGDRTEAFF
TRBV7-9	TRBJ2-1	CASRTEEYNEQFF
TRBV9	TRBJ2-7	CASSVAQSSYEQYF
TRBV19	TRBJ1-2	CASSGRTGYGYTF
TRBV2	TRBJ2-3	CASGQGFLDTQYF
TRBV5-1	TRBJ2-1	CASSLFGSGQGASGEQFF
TRBV19	TRBJ1-5	CASTLLAGGPQHF
TRBV12-5	TRBJ1-4	CASGEKDPGRSIGEKLFF
TRBV5-1	TRBJ1-1	CASSPGGGRGTEAFF
TRBV30	TRBJ2-1	CAFSVYNEQFF
TRBV5-5	TRBJ2-7	CASTDTFSYEQYF
TRBV5-8	TRBJ1-2	CASSPWMGEGYGYTF
TRBV5-6	TRBJ2-7	CASSLVREQYF
TRBV18	TRBJ1-2	CASSPSRDRINYGYTF
TRBV4-1	TRBJ2-2	CASSQSPVRVTGELFF
TRBV7-9	TRBJ2-5	CASSSLVRGVAQETQYF
TRBV24-1	TRBJ2-5	CATSDLGTTAQETQYF
TRBV5-8	TRBJ2-7	CASSLRGWEQYF
TRBV2	TRBJ1-2	CASSALVTGGKGYTF
TRBV7-9	TRBJ1-4	CASSPLSATNEKLFF
TRBV4-1	TRBJ2-3	CASSRTGEAQYF
TRBV5-3	TRBJ1-4	CARRRHFPLTNEKLFF
TRBV27	TRBJ2-7	CASSFYRTGGEEQYF
TRBV2	TRBJ1-2	CASSGGLLNYGYTF
TRBV19	TRBJ1-1	CASGPGQVNTEAFF
TRBV4-3	TRBJ2-1	CASSRSSGDNEQFF
TRBV5-6	TRBJ1-1	CASSGRGNTEAFF
TRBV18	TRBJ1-1	CASLSTGDTEAFF
TRBV4-1	TRBJ2-5	CASSQGLAGVLQETQYF
TRBV7-9	TRBJ1-1	CASSLKGMQAFF
TRBV30	TRBJ1-1	CAWSHPPDRATEAFF
TRBV19	TRBJ2-3	CASRASSGTSTDTQYF
TRBV9	TRBJ1-2	CASSPQMDGLYGYTF
TRBV3-1/TRBV3-2	TRBJ1-3	CASSQDGGISGNTIYF
TRBV7-2	TRBJ1-1	CASSADGNSQEAFF
TRBV2	TRBJ1-2	CASRGNTFYGYTF